This T cell receptor beta chain was sequenced during a study of STAT3 mutations in large granular lymphocyte leukemia. Study-wide results and caveats: In T-cell large granular lymphocyte leukemia, about half of patients showed multiple immunodominant subclonotypes. In about 30% of the 18 patients, new TCR clonotypes emerged after therapy.

With 5 bases clipped from V and 4 bases from J, the junction kept 6 bases outside the gene matches. CDR3 length: 14 amino acids. Germline-derived CDR1 and CDR2 are SGHTA and FQGNSA. Points on this clone: The antigen remains unidentified.

Clones were sequenced by immunoSEQ multiplex PCR, and TCRdb holds only the in-frame ones, with some missing. Here the sample spans around 6,600 clones, 34% being singletons. This receptor was obtained from a middle-aged woman with T-cell large granular lymphocyte leukemia. Some clones in this sample may be carry-over from other donors' samples. J is TRBJ1-1 and V is TRBV7-2; 8 nucleotides match TRBD1. The sequencing sample was made of peripheral blood mononuclear cells. The CDR3 DNA sequence: TGTGCCAGCAGCAGAGACAGGGGTATCACTGAAGCTTTCTTT. Translated, it gives CASSRDRGITEAFF. Full variable domain (remainder filled in from reference TRBV7-2 and TRBJ1-1): GAGVSQSPSNKVTEKGKDVELRCDPISGHTALYWYRQSLGQGLEFLIYFQGNSAPDKSGLPSDRFSAERTGGSVSTLTIQRTQQEDSAVYLCASSRDRGITEAFFGQGTRLTVV.